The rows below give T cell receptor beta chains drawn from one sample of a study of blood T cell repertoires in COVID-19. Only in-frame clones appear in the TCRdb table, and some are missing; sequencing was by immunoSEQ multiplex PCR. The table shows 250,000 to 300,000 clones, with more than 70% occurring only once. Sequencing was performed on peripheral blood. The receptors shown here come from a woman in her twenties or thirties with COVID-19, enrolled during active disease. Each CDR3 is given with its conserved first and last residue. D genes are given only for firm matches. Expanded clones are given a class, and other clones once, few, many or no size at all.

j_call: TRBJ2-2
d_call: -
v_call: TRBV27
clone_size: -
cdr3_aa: CASSSSNTGELFF
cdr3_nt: TGTGCCAGCAGTTCCTCGAACACCGGGGAGCTGTTTTTT

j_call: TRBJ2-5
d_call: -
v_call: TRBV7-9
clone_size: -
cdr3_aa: CASSLLGANQETQYF
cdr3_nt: TGTGCCAGCAGCTTGCTGGGAGCAAACCAAGAGACCCAGTACTTC

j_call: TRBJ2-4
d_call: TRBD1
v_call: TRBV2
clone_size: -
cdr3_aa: CASSTQGARTKNIQYF
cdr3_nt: TGTGCCAGCAGTACCCAGGGGGCCCGAACCAAAAACATTCAGTACTTC

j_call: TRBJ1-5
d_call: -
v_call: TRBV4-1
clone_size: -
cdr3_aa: CASSQDPEVNQPQHF
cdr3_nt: TGCGCCAGCAGCCAAGACCCGGAGGTTAATCAGCCCCAGCATTTT

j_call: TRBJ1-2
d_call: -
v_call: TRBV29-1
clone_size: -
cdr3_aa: CSVEGPYGYTF
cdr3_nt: TGCAGCGTTGAAGGGCCCTATGGCTACACCTTC

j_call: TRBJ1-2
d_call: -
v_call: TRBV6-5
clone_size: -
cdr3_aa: CASSPGRTNNYGYTF
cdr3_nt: TGTGCCAGCAGCCCAGGACGGACTAACAACTATGGCTACACCTTC

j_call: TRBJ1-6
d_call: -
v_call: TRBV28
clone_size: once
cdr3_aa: CASSSHRRSNSPLHF
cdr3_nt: TGTGCCAGCAGTTCCCATCGACGGAGTAATTCACCCCTCCACTTT

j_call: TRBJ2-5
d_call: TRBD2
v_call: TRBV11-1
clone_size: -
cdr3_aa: CASSFSGIETQYF
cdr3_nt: TGTGCCAGCAGCTTTAGCGGGATAGAGACCCAGTACTTC

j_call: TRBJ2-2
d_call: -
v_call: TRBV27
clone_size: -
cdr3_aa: CASSLWGGTGTGELFF
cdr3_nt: TGTGCCAGCAGTTTATGGGGCGGGACGGGCACCGGGGAGCTGTTTTTT

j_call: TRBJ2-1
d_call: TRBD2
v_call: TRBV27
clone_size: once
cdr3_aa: CATTSGRASSNEQFF
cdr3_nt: TGTGCCACGACTAGCGGGAGGGCATCCAGCAATGAGCAGTTCTTC

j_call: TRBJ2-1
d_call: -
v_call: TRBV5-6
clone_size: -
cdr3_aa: CASTMGRSRSSYNEQFF
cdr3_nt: TGTGCCAGCACTATGGGGCGGAGCCGGAGCTCCTACAATGAGCAGTTCTTC

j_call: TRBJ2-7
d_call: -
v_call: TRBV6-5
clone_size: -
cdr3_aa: CASSYSLANYEQYF
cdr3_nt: TGTGCCAGCAGTTACAGTCTAGCCAACTACGAGCAGTACTTC

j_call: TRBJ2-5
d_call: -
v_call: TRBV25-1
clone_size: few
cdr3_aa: CASGTFQETQYF
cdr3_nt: TGTGCCAGTGGGACATTTCAAGAGACCCAGTACTTC

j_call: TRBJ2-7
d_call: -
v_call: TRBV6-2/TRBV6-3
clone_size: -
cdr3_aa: CASSPLPDSTYEQYF
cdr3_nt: TGTGCCAGCAGTCCACTCCCTGACAGTACCTACGAGCAGTACTTC

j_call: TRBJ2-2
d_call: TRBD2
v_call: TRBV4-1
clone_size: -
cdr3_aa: CASSQESSGISGELFF
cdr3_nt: TGCGCCAGCAGCCAAGAAAGTAGCGGGATATCCGGGGAGCTGTTTTTT

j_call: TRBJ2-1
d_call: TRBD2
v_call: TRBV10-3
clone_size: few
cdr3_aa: CAIRGTSGSYNEQFF
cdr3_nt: TGTGCCATCAGGGGGACTAGCGGCTCCTACAATGAGCAGTTCTTC

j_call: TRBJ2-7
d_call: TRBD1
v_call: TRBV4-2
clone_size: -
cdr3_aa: CASSTRDRGSYEQYF
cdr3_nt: TGTGCCAGCAGTACTCGGGACAGGGGATCCTACGAGCAGTACTTC

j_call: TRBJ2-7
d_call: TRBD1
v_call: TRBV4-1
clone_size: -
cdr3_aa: CASSQLAVAGQGISEQYF
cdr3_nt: TGCGCCAGCAGCCAACTCGCGGTCGCAGGACAGGGGATCAGCGAGCAGTACTTC

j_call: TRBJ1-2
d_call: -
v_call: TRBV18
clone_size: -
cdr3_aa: CASSLHKTDGYGYTF
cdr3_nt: TGTGCCAGCTCACTACATAAGACAGATGGATATGGCTACACCTTC

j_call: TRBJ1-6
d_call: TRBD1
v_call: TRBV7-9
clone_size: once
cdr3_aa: CASSSSDRGNSPLHF
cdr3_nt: TGTGCCAGCAGCTCCTCGGACAGGGGGAATTCACCCCTCCACTTT

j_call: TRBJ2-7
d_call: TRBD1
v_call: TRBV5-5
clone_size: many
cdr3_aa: CASSMGQGDYEQYF
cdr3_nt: TGTGCCAGCAGCATGGGACAGGGTGACTACGAGCAGTACTTC

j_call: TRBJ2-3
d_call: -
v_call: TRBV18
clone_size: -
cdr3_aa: CASSPSNHRVDTQYF
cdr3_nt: TGTGCCAGCTCACCATCGAACCACCGGGTCGATACGCAGTATTTT

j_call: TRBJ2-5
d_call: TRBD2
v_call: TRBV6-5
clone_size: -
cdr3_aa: CASSYREAQYF
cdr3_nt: TGTGCCAGCAGTTACCGGGAGGCCCAGTACTTC

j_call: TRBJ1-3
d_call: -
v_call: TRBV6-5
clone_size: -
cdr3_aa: CASSSRNTIYF
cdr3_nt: TGTGCCAGCAGCTCCCGAAACACCATATATTTT

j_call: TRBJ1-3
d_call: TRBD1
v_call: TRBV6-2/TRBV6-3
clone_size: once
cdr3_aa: CASSRQGAGNTIYF
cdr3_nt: TGTGCCAGCAGTAGACAGGGCGCTGGAAACACCATATATTTT

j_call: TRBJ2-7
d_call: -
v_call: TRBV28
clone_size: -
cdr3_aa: CASSFLQGGYEQYF
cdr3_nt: TGTGCCAGCAGTTTTCTACAGGGTGGCTACGAGCAGTACTTC

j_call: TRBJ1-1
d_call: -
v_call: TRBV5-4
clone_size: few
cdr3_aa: CASNALGGTEAFF
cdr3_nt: TGTGCCAGCAACGCGCTAGGGGGCACTGAAGCTTTCTTT

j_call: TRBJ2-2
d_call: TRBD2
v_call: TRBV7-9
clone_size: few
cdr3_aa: CASSLLAGENTGELFF
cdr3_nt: TGTGCCAGCAGCCTCTTAGCGGGAGAGAACACCGGGGAGCTGTTTTTT

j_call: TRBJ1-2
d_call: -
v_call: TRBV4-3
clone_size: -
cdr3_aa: CASSQGASYTF
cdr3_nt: TGCGCCAGCAGCCAAGGGGCCAGCTACACCTTC

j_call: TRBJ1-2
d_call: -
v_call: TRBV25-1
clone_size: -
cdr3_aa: CASSEFNEGRAGYTF
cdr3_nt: TGTGCCAGCAGTGAATTCAACGAGGGTAGGGCTGGCTACACCTTC

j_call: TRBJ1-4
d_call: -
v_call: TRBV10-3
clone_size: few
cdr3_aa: CAISGQDNEKLFF
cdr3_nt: TGTGCCATCAGTGGGCAGGATAATGAAAAACTGTTTTTT

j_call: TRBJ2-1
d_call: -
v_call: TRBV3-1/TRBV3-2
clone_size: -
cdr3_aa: CASSQVVTSRYNEQFF
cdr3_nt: TGTGCCAGCAGCCAAGTCGTAACTAGTCGGTACAATGAGCAGTTCTTC

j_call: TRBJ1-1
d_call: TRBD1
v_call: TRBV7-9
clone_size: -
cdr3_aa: CASSSTQTGGGTEAFF
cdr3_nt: TGTGCCAGCAGCTCCACTCAGACAGGGGGAGGTACTGAAGCTTTCTTT

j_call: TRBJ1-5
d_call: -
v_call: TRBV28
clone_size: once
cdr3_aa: CASSGGGSDQPQHF
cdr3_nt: TGTGCCAGCAGCGGGGGAGGATCCGATCAGCCCCAGCATTTT

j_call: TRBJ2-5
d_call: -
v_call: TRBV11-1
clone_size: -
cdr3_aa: CASSSRMGLQETQYF
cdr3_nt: TGTGCCAGCAGCTCACGCATGGGGCTCCAAGAGACCCAGTACTTC

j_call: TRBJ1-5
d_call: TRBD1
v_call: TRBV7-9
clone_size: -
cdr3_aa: CASSLSTGGQPQHF
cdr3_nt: TGTGCCAGCAGCTTAAGTACAGGGGGCCAGCCCCAGCATTTT

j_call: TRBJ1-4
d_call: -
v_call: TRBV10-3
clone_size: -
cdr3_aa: CAISGGTSNEKLFF
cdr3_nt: TGTGCCATCAGTGGTGGGACAAGTAATGAAAAACTGTTTTTT

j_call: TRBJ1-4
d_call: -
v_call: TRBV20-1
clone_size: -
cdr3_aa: CSAWTAEKLFF
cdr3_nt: TGCAGTGCGTGGACAGCTGAAAAACTGTTTTTT

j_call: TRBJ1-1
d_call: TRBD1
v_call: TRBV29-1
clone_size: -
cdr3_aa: CSVEVWDRGDTEAFF
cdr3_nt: TGCAGCGTTGAGGTGTGGGACAGGGGGGACACTGAAGCTTTCTTT

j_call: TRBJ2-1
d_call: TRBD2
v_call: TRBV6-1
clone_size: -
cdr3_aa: CASSEEAGGHNEQFF
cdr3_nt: TGTGCCAGCAGTGAGGAAGCGGGAGGGCACAATGAGCAGTTCTTC

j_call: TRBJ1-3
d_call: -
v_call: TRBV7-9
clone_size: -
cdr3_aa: CASSLYTEPTIYF
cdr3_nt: TGTGCCAGCAGCTTATATACAGAGCCCACCATATATTTT

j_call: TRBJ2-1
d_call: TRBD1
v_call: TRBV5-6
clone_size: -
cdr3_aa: CASSLPGQGRIYNEQFF
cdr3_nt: TGTGCCAGCAGCTTACCGGGACAGGGCCGAATTTACAATGAGCAGTTCTTC

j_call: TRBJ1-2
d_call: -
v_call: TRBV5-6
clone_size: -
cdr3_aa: CASSLFRGGHTF
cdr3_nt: TGTGCCAGCAGCTTGTTTAGGGGGGGCCACACCTTC

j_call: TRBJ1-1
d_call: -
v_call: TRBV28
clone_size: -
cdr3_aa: CASSFPPIFTEAFF
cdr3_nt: TGTGCCAGCAGTTTTCCCCCCATTTTCACTGAAGCTTTCTTT